Shown below are 8 T cell receptor beta chains from a single sample sequenced in a study of blood T cell repertoires in COVID-19. This table comes from immunoSEQ multiplex PCR, and its TCRdb copy is limited to in-frame clones, with some not included. The sample includes some 120,000 clones, around 87% of them seen just once. The sample was peripheral blood. Every receptor here comes from a man in his fifties or sixties with acute or convalescent COVID-19.

The chain joins TRBV5-1 to TRBJ2-7; D might be TRBD1 (6 bases). The CDR3 covers 14 residues. The V and J ends lost 4 bases and 3 bases respectively, with 14 bases between them. Germline CDR1 is SGHRS and CDR2 is YFSETQ. The CDR3 spells CASSADSRIYEQYF. The CDR3 DNA sequence: TGCGCCAGCAGCGCGGACAGCCGAATCTACGAGCAGTACTTC.

The J gene is TRBJ1-2, the V gene TRBV5-1; D remains ambiguous. The CDR3 totals 13 residues. Germline assignment: CDR1 SGHRS and CDR2 YFSETQ. The germline V and J ends were trimmed by 1 base and 2 bases, with 6 bases remaining between them. CDR3 sequence reads: CASSLQRNYGYTF. The CDR3 DNA is TGCGCCAGCAGCTTGCAGCGGAACTATGGCTACACCTTC.

This chain uses TRBV27 with TRBJ1-2, with D uncertain. Germline values: CDR1 MNHEY, CDR2 SMNVEV (reference sequence). The CDR3 totals 15 residues. Trimming took 0 bases from V and 7 from J, leaving 15 bases between them. The CDR3 region has the DNA TGTGCCAGCAGTTTATCTGCGGAGCCTTACCTTGGCTACACCTTC. Encoded protein: CASSLSAEPYLGYTF.

The chain joins TRBV24-1 to TRBJ2-4; 10 bases are a match to TRBD1. The V gene end was trimmed by 2 bases and the J gene end by 6 bases; junction bases not matched to a gene: 3. Looked up from germline, CDR1 is KGHDR and CDR2 is SFDVKD. The CDR3 runs 15 residues. CDR3 DNA sequence: TGTGCCACCAGTGATTCCCGGACAGGGGGAAACATTCAGTACTTC. Protein sequence: CATSDSRTGGNIQYF.

This sequence joins TRBV5-1 and TRBJ2-2, with 7 bases matching TRBD1. The germline V gene has CDR1 SGHRS and CDR2 YFSETQ. The CDR3 is made up of 15 amino acids. V gave up 4 bases and J gave up 1 base; unmatched junction bases: 4. The CDR3 here is CASSARTGNTGELFF. DNA of the CDR3: TGCGCCAGCAGCGCCCGGACAGGGAACACCGGGGAGCTGTTTTTT.

This clone was detected only once. V gene TRBV27 combines with J gene TRBJ1-5; TRBD1 agrees at 9 bases. V was pared by 6 bases and J by 5 bases, with 8 bases of the junction left unmatched. Germline V CDR1 and CDR2: MNHEY, SMNVEV (reference sequence). The CDR3 length is 15 residues. CDR3 DNA: TGTGCCAGCAGGACACAGGGGGCTGGGTATCAGCCCCAGCATTTT. Translating gives CASRTQGAGYQPQHF.

This chain links TRBV11-3 with TRBJ2-7; 7 bases match TRBD1. With 5 bases clipped from V and 2 bases from J, the junction kept 12 bases outside the gene matches. CDR3 length equals 16 residues. Germline loops: CDR1 SGHNT, CDR2 YENEEA. The CDR3 sequence is CASSPGGQSPTYEQYF. CDR3 sequence (DNA): TGTGCCAGCAGCCCAGGGGGACAAAGCCCGACCTACGAGCAGTACTTC.

CDR3 bases: TGTGCCAGCAGCCCTCTTACAGGGTACGACTATGGCTACACCTTC. Protein: CASSPLTGYDYGYTF. The gene calls are TRBV6-2 or TRBV6-3 and TRBJ1-2, with a possible D match to TRBD1 (6 bases). This CDR3 contains 15 residues. Between the trimmed V and J ends, which lost 6 bases and 3 bases, there was a span of 17 bases. The germline CDR1 and CDR2 sequences are MNHEY and SVGEGT.